The T cell receptor (beta chain) under discussion was sequenced for a study of low-dose radiotherapy and immunotherapy resistance in tumors. Study summary: Participants in Cohort 2 were given 1 Gy per fraction every two weeks, for 13 Gy over 26 weeks.

The time point was: after trial treatment. Treatment defined: LDRT plus nivolumab, ipilimumab, low-dose cyclophosphamide and aspirin (RACIN trial). Donors received nivolumab, ipilimumab, aspirin, low-dose cyclophosphamide and low-dose radiotherapy. After removal of 5 bases from V and 0 bases from J, the junction contained 17 bases not matched to a gene. The V gene's germline CDR1 is DFQATT and CDR2 SNEGSKA (reference sequence). CDR3 length equals 18 residues. Alpha- and beta-chain coverage of first-strand cDNA came from TRAV- and TRBV-specific primers. Both a constant-region primer and a V-primer adapter served to amplify TCRs across 15 to 25 PCR cycles. TCRdb reprocessed the reads with MiXCR, giving one entry per CDR3 protein. The sample includes about 39,000 distinct CDR3 sequences, 20% seen only once; the top ten take 9.2%.

This TCR came from a female donor with ovarian cancer. The J gene is TRBJ2-3, the V gene TRBV20-1, with 7 bases matching TRBD2. The specimen was PBMCs, collected after low-dose radiotherapy plus immunotherapy. CDR3 sequence (DNA): TGCAGTGCTCACGCGACGCCCGGGGGAGGGACTAGCACAGATACGCAGTATTTT. Its translation: CSAHATPGGGTSTDTQYF.